This T cell receptor (beta chain) was observed in a study of blood T cell repertoires in COVID-19. As for the study in general: The analysed material was cDNA or gDNA that came from T cells, B-cell-depleted T cells, or PBMCs.

Some clones are missing from TCRdb's copy, which holds only in-frame ones; the method was immunoSEQ multiplex PCR. Of a few hundred thousand clones listed, approximately 85% are singletons. This clone was counted a few times. Between the trimmed V and J ends, which lost 0 bases and 4 bases, there was a span of 10 bases. The germline V gene has CDR1 SGHDT and CDR2 YYEEEE. The length of the CDR3 is 14 residues. The sequencing input was peripheral blood. The clonotype comes from a human donor with COVID-19, enrolled during active disease. The donor label of this sample is uncertain. The chain links TRBV5-6 to TRBJ1-1, with D uncertain. Here the CDR3 reads CASSLGGLGTEAFF. The CDR3 DNA reads as TGTGCCAGCAGCTTGGGAGGGCTTGGCACTGAAGCTTTCTTT.